The 8 T cell receptor beta chains in this list originate from one sample, sequenced in a study of identical twins (dated by TCRdb to 2016 to 2017). The method behind the library was 5' RACE. TCRdb records Illumina HiSeq 2000 as the sequencer. TCRdb's own reprocessing of the public reads used fastp at Q25 and MiXCR and kept productive beta chains. Rows with a matching CDR3 protein are joined into one entry that keeps the most common DNA and genes. Counted in this sample were about 220,000 distinct CDR3 sequences; around 10% of them appeared once. 4.5% to 5.5% of the sample goes to the ten largest clones. The sequencing sample was made of memory (CD45RO+) T cells sorted from blood. The cell subset or site label of this sample denotes: CD45RO+ enriched T cells. These receptors were obtained from a woman aged 18-29 years in good health.

This clonotype was found a few times. V is TRBV2 and J is TRBJ1-2; D is unresolved. Germline V gene sequence: CDR1 SNHLY, CDR2 FYNNEI. V gave up 2 bases and J gave up 4 bases, with 5 bases separating them. There are 12 residues in the CDR3. The CDR3 region has the DNA TGTGCCAGCAGTGAATTGGCCTATGGCTACACCTTC. It specifies CASSELAYGYTF.

This clonotype was found many times. The V and J genes are TRBV5-1 and TRBJ2-3; D not resolved. With 5 bases removed from V and 5 bases from J, the gap between germline ends came to 12 bases. The CDR3 spans 13 residues. In germline, CDR1 is SGHRS, CDR2 YFSETQ. The CDR3 region has the DNA TGCGCCAGCAGACCCGCCATAGAAGATACGCAGTATTTT. Amino acid sequence: CASRPAIEDTQYF.

This clonotype appeared a few times. The chain links TRBV7-2 to TRBJ1-1, with D perhaps TRBD1 (6 bases). Per the germline V gene, CDR1 is SGHTA and CDR2 is FQGNSA. CDR3 length equals 14 residues. V lost 3 bases, J lost 10 bases, and 18 bases lay in between. This CDR3 is CASSLQGPQRGAFF. CDR3 DNA sequence: TGTGCCAGCAGCTTGCAGGGGCCCCAGCGCGGAGCTTTCTTT.

Only a few counts were recorded for this clonotype. The chain carries TRBV6-1 and TRBJ2-7; 13 nucleotides match TRBD2. The CDR3 contains 13 residues. Germline V CDR1 and CDR2: MNHNS, SASEGT. Trimming removed 10 bases from V and 7 bases from J; junction bases left unmatched: 7. The DNA for the CDR3 is TGTGCCAACAGGACTAGCGGGAGCGGGGAGCAGTACTTC. Amino acid sequence: CANRTSGSGEQYF.

The J gene is TRBJ1-4, the V gene TRBV12-3 or TRBV12-4; tentatively, D is TRBD1 (6 bases). Trimming left V 0 bases short and J 10 bases short, with 15 bases between. The CDR3 is made up of 15 amino acids. The CDR3 DNA reads as TGTGCCAGCAGTTTAGCGCTCCAGGGGACCGGAAAACTGTTTTTT. Residues: CASSLALQGTGKLFF.

The chain is built from TRBV7-2 and TRBJ2-1, with a possible D match to TRBD2 (6 bases). The V end lost 5 bases, the J end lost 6 bases, and 14 bases lay between the germline ends. CDR1 is SGHTA, CDR2 FQGNSA, per germline. The CDR3 runs 14 residues. Here the CDR3 DNA reads TGTGCCAGCAGCCCCGGGACTCAGAGCAATGAGCAGTTCTTC. Translating gives CASSPGTQSNEQFF.

The chain couples TRBV5-1 to TRBJ1-2; D call uncertain. Germline CDR1 is SGHRS and CDR2 is YFSETQ. The CDR3 loop spans 12 amino acids. V shed 0 bases and J shed 7 bases, with 7 bases lying between them. CDR3 protein: CASSLEWGGYTF. CDR3 DNA: TGCGCCAGCAGCTTGGAGTGGGGTGGCTACACCTTC.

The chain uses TRBV5-6 and TRBJ2-1; TRBD2 aligns across 13 bases. Looked up from germline, CDR1 is SGHDT and CDR2 is YYEEEE. With V trimmed by 4 bases and J by 7 bases, 2 bases remained unmatched. The CDR3 has 14 amino acids. CDR3 nucleotide sequence: TGTGCCAGCAGCCGACTAGCGGGAGGTAATGAGCAGTTCTTC. It yields the protein CASSRLAGGNEQFF. Full variable domain (remainder filled in from reference TRBV5-6 and TRBJ2-1): DAGVTQSPTHLIKTRGQQVTLRCSPKSGHDTVSWYQQALGQGPQFIFQYYEEEERQRGNFPDRFSGHQFPNYSSELNVNALLLGDSALYLCASSRLAGGNEQFFGPGTRLTVL.